This TCR beta chain was observed in a study of blood T cell repertoires in COVID-19. The data were produced by immunoSEQ multiplex PCR, yet TCRdb's version contains in-frame clones alone and is incomplete. The sample records about 42,000 clones, roughly 76% being singletons. The CDR3 spans 13 residues. CDR1 is SGHTA and CDR2 is FQGNSA in the germline V gene. V was trimmed by 4 bases and J by 6 bases, leaving 12 bases between them. The V and J genes are TRBV7-2 and TRBJ1-1, with D possibly matching TRBD1 (5 bases). The TCR originated in a woman between 65 and 79 years old with acute or convalescent COVID-19. The sequenced material came from peripheral blood. This CDR3 is CASSSLWGAEAFF. The CDR3 DNA follows: TGTGCCAGCAGCTCTCTTTGGGGGGCTGAAGCTTTCTTT.